Each of the 24 T cell receptor beta chains below was sequenced from the same sample in a study of CD8 T cells in ankylosing spondylitis. Study outcomes and limitations: A TCR beta motif made of several highly homologous variants seemed typical of ankylosing spondylitis blood.

Their cognate antigens are unknown. TCRdb used MiXCR to reprocess the 5' RACE reads, holding one entry per CDR3 protein. The data show 350,000 to 550,000 distinct CDR3 sequences, 25% to 30% seen once. The sequencing input was blood, either unsorted or a sorted T cell fraction (not recorded which). Source of these receptors: a male donor with ankylosing spondylitis.

The rearrangement uses TRBV7-9 and TRBJ1-4, with D unclear. This CDR3 region has 12 residues. Germline V lookup: CDR1 SEHNR, CDR2 FQNEAQ (reference sequence). Trimming removed 7 bases from V and 7 bases from J, with 10 bases in between. Here the CDR3 DNA reads TGTGCCAGCACCCGGGGAGGTGAAAAACTGTTTTTT. Encoded protein: CASTRGGEKLFF.

The chain employs TRBV5-1 and TRBJ1-5; D not resolved. The V end was cut by 0 bases, the J end by 0 bases, with 10 bases between. Germline V gene sequence: CDR1 SGHRS, CDR2 YFSETQ. This CDR3 is built from 16 residues. For the CDR3, the DNA is TGCGCCAGCAGCTTGGAACCAGGCATTAGCAATCAGCCCCAGCATTTT. Translating gives CASSLEPGISNQPQHF.

DNA for the CDR3: TGTGCCAGCAGTCCCCAGGCAGATACGCAGTATTTT. Translating gives CASSPQADTQYF. The chain joins TRBV27 to TRBJ2-3; no definite D call. Per the germline V gene, CDR1 is MNHEY and CDR2 is SMNVEV (reference sequence). The ends were cut back, 5 bases at V and 4 bases at J, with 7 bases in the middle. The CDR3 has 12 amino acids.

The V and J genes are TRBV7-6 and TRBJ2-5, with D hard to call. The CDR3 is 14 amino acids. Trimming took 8 bases from V and 5 from J, leaving 18 bases between them. Germline CDR1 and CDR2: SGHVS and FNYEAQ. CDR3 sequence: CASSRSKNSETQYF. The CDR3 bases are TGTGCCAGCTCGAGATCCAAAAATTCGGAGACCCAGTACTTC. Full variable domain (rest looked up from reference TRBV7-6 and TRBJ2-5): GAGVSQSPRYKVTKRGQDVALRCDPISGHVSLYWYRQALGQGPEFLTYFNYEAQQDKSGLPNDRFSAERPEGSISTLTIQRTEQRDSAMYRCASSRSKNSETQYFGPGTRLLVL.

This clonotype was counted at least ten times. The V gene is TRBV12-3 or TRBV12-4, the J gene TRBJ2-1; 12 bases match TRBD2. V shed 7 bases, J shed 5 bases, and the junction held 9 bases outside the gene matches. This CDR3 region has 16 residues. The CDR3 sequence is CASKNRLAGADNEQFF. The CDR3 DNA is TGTGCCAGCAAAAATCGACTAGCGGGAGCGGACAATGAGCAGTTCTTC.

The chain couples TRBV7-2 to TRBJ2-3, with TRBD1 identical over 8 bases. V trimming: 5 bases; J trimming: 6 bases; junction bases outside the gene matches: 7. CDR1 is SGHTA and CDR2 is FQGNSA in the germline V gene. The CDR3 runs 14 residues. The CDR3 DNA is TGTGCCAGCAGCCCCGGACAGGGACCCGATACGCAGTATTTT. It yields the protein CASSPGQGPDTQYF.

The rearrangement uses TRBV5-1 and TRBJ1-3, with 10 bases lining up with TRBD1. The CDR3 consists of 16 residues. V lost 0 bases and J lost 4; bases outside the gene matches: 4. The V gene's germline CDR1 is SGHRS and CDR2 YFSETQ. CDR3 in DNA: TGCGCCAGCAGCTTGGACGGGACAGGGGCCGGAAACACCATATATTTT. Its protein product is CASSLDGTGAGNTIYF.

This clonotype was seen only a few times. The V gene is TRBV3-1, the J gene TRBJ2-1; TRBD1 might be the D (6 bases). Germline CDR1 reads LGHDT; CDR2 reads YNNKEL (reference sequence). The CDR3 is 14 residues long. Trimming took 3 bases from V and 3 from J, leaving 9 bases between them. This chain's CDR3 is CASSQDSGYNEQFF. DNA of the CDR3: TGTGCCAGCAGCCAGGACAGCGGCTACAATGAGCAGTTCTTC.

The J gene is TRBJ1-2, the V gene TRBV20-1; 9 bases fit TRBD1. With 5 bases clipped from V and 2 bases from J, the junction kept 6 bases outside the gene matches. The CDR3 is 14 amino acids. The germline V gene has CDR1 DFQATT and CDR2 SNEGSKA (reference sequence). CDR3 loop: CSALGTGRNYGYTF. The CDR3 DNA reads as TGCAGTGCTTTGGGGACAGGGAGGAACTATGGCTACACCTTC.

This clonotype occurred a few times. CDR3: CASSPGTGSSGANVLTF. The CDR3 bases are TGTGCCAGCTCACCGGGGACAGGATCCTCTGGGGCCAACGTCCTGACTTTC. The V gene is TRBV18, the J gene TRBJ2-6, with 8 bases matching TRBD1. Germline lookup yields CDR1 KGHSH and CDR2 LQKENI. There are 17 residues in the CDR3. The junction had 4 bases not matched to a gene; V was cut back by 3 bases and J by 0 bases. Full variable domain (missing parts from reference TRBV18 and TRBJ2-6): NAGVMQNPRHLVRRRGQEARLRCSPMKGHSHVYWYRQLPEEGLKFMVYLQKENIIDESGMPKERFSAEFPKEGPSILRIQQVVRGDSAAYFCASSPGTGSSGANVLTFGAGSRLTVL.

This rearrangement joins TRBV11-1 to TRBJ2-6; 9 nucleotides line up with TRBD1. This CDR3 has 19 residues. The J segment lost 1 base and the V segment lost 4 bases, leaving 11 bases of the junction unmatched. From germline, CDR1 is SGHAT and CDR2 FQDESV (reference sequence). The CDR3 nucleotides are TGTGCCAGCAGCTACCCTCGGACAGGGGTGAGATCTGGGGCCAACGTCCTGACTTTC. Translating gives CASSYPRTGVRSGANVLTF.

This clonotype was detected once. The chain joins TRBV14 to TRBJ2-2, with no clear D. The germline CDR1 and CDR2 sequences are SGHDN and FVKESK. There are 17 residues in the CDR3. Trimming cost V 0 bases and J 1 base, with 12 bases left between them. The CDR3 DNA sequence: TGTGCCAGCAGCCAAGATTACTCCAGGATGAACACCGGGGAGCTGTTTTTT. It codes for CASSQDYSRMNTGELFF.

This clonotype has a handful of counts. The chain uses TRBV27 and TRBJ1-1; D gene ambiguous. This CDR3 is 13 amino acids long. Germline V gene lookup returns CDR1 MNHEY and CDR2 SMNVEV (reference sequence). Trimming took 5 bases from V and 1 from J, leaving 8 bases between them. Here the CDR3 reads CASSPYSNTEAFF. In nucleotides, the CDR3 is TGTGCCAGCAGTCCGTATTCGAACACTGAAGCTTTCTTT.

This clonotype appeared a few times. The chain couples TRBV29-1 to TRBJ2-5, with D perhaps TRBD1 (6 bases). CDR1 is SQVTM, CDR2 ANQGSEA, per germline. Trimming cost V 7 bases and J 1 base, with 13 bases left between them. The CDR3 consists of 13 residues. The CDR3 coding sequence is TGCAGCGCAGGGGTGGCAGTCCAAGAGACCCAGTACTTC. This translates into CSAGVAVQETQYF.

The table lists this clonotype with a few counts. This chain joins TRBV5-1 and TRBJ2-5, with 7 bases aligning to TRBD1. From germline, CDR1 is SGHRS and CDR2 YFSETQ. This CDR3 has 15 amino acids. V was pared by 4 bases and J by 7 bases, with 13 bases of the junction left unmatched. CDR3 in DNA: TGCGCCAGCAGCACCGGACAGGACCAGCCAGGGACCCAGTACTTC. Protein product: CASSTGQDQPGTQYF.

V is TRBV7-2 and J is TRBJ2-7; D is uncertain. The V end lost 5 bases, the J end lost 6 bases, and 11 bases lay between the germline ends. The CDR3 is made up of 12 amino acids. The germline gives CDR1 SGHTA, CDR2 FQGNSA. The CDR3 DNA reads as TGTGCCAGCAGCCTCGATGTAGGCGAGCAGTACGTC. This encodes CASSLDVGEQYV.

V is TRBV4-1 and J is TRBJ2-7, with D perhaps being TRBD1 or TRBD2 (5 bases each). The CDR3 extends over 13 amino acids. The germline gives CDR1 MGHRA, CDR2 YSYEKL. The germline V and J ends were trimmed by 4 bases and 5 bases, with 12 bases remaining between them. The DNA for the CDR3 is TGCGCCAGCAGCCCTCTCCAGGGACACGAGCAGTACGTC. It codes for CASSPLQGHEQYV.

The V and J genes are TRBV20-1 and TRBJ2-2, with 7 nucleotides matching TRBD2. Germline V CDR1 and CDR2: DFQATT, SNEGSKA (reference sequence). The CDR3 sequence is 15 residues long. With V trimmed by 6 bases and J by 4 bases, 11 bases remained unmatched. The CDR3 DNA follows: TGCAGTGCAAGCCGGGGAGGGCCTTTCACCGGGGAGCTGTTTTTT. It is translated as CSASRGGPFTGELFF.

This clonotype was seen a handful of times. V is TRBV21-1 and J is TRBJ2-3; TRBD2 reflects the table's D call only, with no check against the DNA. TRBV21-1 is termed a pseudogene. The CDR3 is 17 residues long. The CDR3 nucleotides read TGTGCCAGCAGCAAAGGCCTCCCCAGCGCGACGGCAGATACGCAGTATTTT. Translating it yields CASSKGLPSATADTQYF.

The V and J genes are TRBV27 and TRBJ2-7; TRBD2 aligns across 7 bases. Germline CDR1 and CDR2: MNHEY and SMNVEV (reference sequence). Unmatched junction bases numbered 2, after V lost 6 bases and J lost 0 bases. CDR3 length: 13 residues. The CDR3 is CASRLAVSYEQYF. DNA of the CDR3: TGTGCCAGCAGGCTAGCGGTCTCCTACGAGCAGTACTTC.

The chain combines TRBV11-2 with TRBJ1-1; D gene ambiguous. Germline lookup yields CDR1 SGHAT and CDR2 FQNNGV. V lost 2 bases to trimming and J lost 5 bases, with 9 bases between them. The CDR3 is 13 residues long. CDR3 residues: CASSLSWGTEAFF. DNA for the CDR3: TGTGCCAGCAGCTTAAGCTGGGGAACTGAAGCTTTCTTT.

The CDR3 sequence is CASTDPRGRAPYEQYF. CDR3 bases: TGTGCCAGCACCGACCCCCGCGGGAGGGCTCCTTACGAGCAGTACTTC. This rearrangement joins TRBV7-9 to TRBJ2-7; 9 nucleotides agree with TRBD2. Germline V gives CDR1 SEHNR, CDR2 FQNEAQ (reference sequence). The length of the CDR3 is 16 residues. Trimming at V came to 7 bases and at J to 4 bases, leaving 14 bases not matched to a gene.

The CDR3 region is CASRANTSGSDTQYF. The CDR3 DNA is TGTGCCAGCAGGGCGAACACTAGCGGTTCGGATACGCAGTATTTT. The genes are TRBV12-3 or TRBV12-4 and TRBJ2-3; 8 bases fit TRBD2. The CDR3 has 15 amino acids. V lost 6 bases, J lost 6 bases, and 11 bases stayed unmatched.

This clonotype was recorded a few times. This chain uses TRBV5-1 with TRBJ2-2; D unresolved. Deletions cut 0 bases from V and 3 bases from J, with 15 bases between. CDR1 is SGHRS and CDR2 is YFSETQ in the germline V gene. This CDR3 is 17 amino acids long. Written as DNA, the CDR3 is TGCGCCAGCAGCTTGGCCGTTGTTCGCCAGTACACCGGGGAGCTGTTTTTT. It is translated as CASSLAVVRQYTGELFF.